Shown below are 6 T cell receptor beta chains from a single sample sequenced in a study of blood T cell repertoires in COVID-19. The protocol was immunoSEQ multiplex PCR, while the TCRdb copy is restricted to in-frame clones and leaves out a portion. The table has approximately 72,000 clones, roughly 85% seen once. Sequenced sample: peripheral blood. The receptors originated from a man between 45 and 60 years old with acute or convalescent COVID-19.

The genes are TRBV7-5 and TRBJ1-4; TRBD1, the D gene given by the table, was not confirmed from the DNA. TRBV7-5 is a documented pseudogene. This CDR3 has 17 amino acids. Here the CDR3 DNA reads TGTGCCAGAAGCACGCCTCGGACAGCCCGGGGTAATGAAAAACTGTTTTTT. Its translation: CARSTPRTARGNEKLFF.

The rearrangement joins TRBV5-1 to TRBJ1-4; 7 positions match TRBD1. The length of the CDR3 is 14 residues. Germline trimming cut 3 bases from V and 3 bases from J; bases unmatched to any gene: 2. Germline loops: CDR1 SGHRS, CDR2 YFSETQ. The CDR3 DNA sequence: TGCGCCAGCAGCTCGACAGGGTCTAATGAAAAACTGTTTTTT. Translated, it gives CASSSTGSNEKLFF.

V is TRBV19 and J is TRBJ1-5, with 9 bases matching TRBD1. The germline gives CDR1 LNHDA, CDR2 SQIVND (reference sequence). V gave up 4 bases and J gave up 5 bases; unmatched junction bases: 6. The CDR3 contains 15 residues. The CDR3 protein is CASSRDRELDQPQHF. DNA for the CDR3: TGTGCCAGTAGTAGGGACAGGGAGCTTGATCAGCCCCAGCATTTT.

The table lists this clone with a count of one. The rearrangement joins TRBV27 to TRBJ2-1, with a weak D call TRBD1 (6 bases). This CDR3 is built from 14 residues. Germline CDR1 is MNHEY and CDR2 is SMNVEV (reference sequence). Trimming stripped 2 bases from V and 9 bases from J, with 14 bases between. CDR3: CASSLARGRTEQFF. CDR3 bases: TGTGCCAGCAGTTTAGCCAGGGGTAGGACTGAGCAGTTCTTC.

The chain couples TRBV5-6 to TRBJ2-3; 9 bases align to TRBD1. The CDR3 runs to 16 residues. With V trimmed by 2 bases and J by 5 bases, 9 bases remained unmatched. The germline CDR1 and CDR2 sequences are SGHDT and YYEEEE. CDR3 loop: CASSFSGTGSQDTQYF. Written as DNA, the CDR3 is TGTGCCAGCAGCTTCTCCGGGACAGGGTCTCAAGATACGCAGTATTTT. Complete variable domain (other parts from reference TRBV5-6 and TRBJ2-3): DAGVTQSPTHLIKTRGQQVTLRCSPKSGHDTVSWYQQALGQGPQFIFQYYEEEERQRGNFPDRFSGHQFPNYSSELNVNALLLGDSALYLCASSFSGTGSQDTQYFGPGTRLTVL.

The chain employs TRBV6-6 and TRBJ1-2; TRBD1 is a possible D gene (6 bases). The CDR3 runs 14 residues. The germline V gene encodes CDR1 MNHNY and CDR2 SVGAGI (reference sequence). Trimming left V 0 bases short and J 2 bases short, with 7 bases between. The chain's CDR3 is CASSYSDRNYGYTF. The CDR3, as DNA: TGTGCCAGCAGTTACTCGGACAGAAACTATGGCTACACCTTC.